The entry below gives a single T cell receptor (beta chain) sequence along with its context. The antigen is not known. Other DNA sequences within the sample encode an identical CDR3. RNA extraction and reverse transcription yielded cDNA as sequencing template. Generated by immunoSEQ multiplex PCR, the TCRdb table keeps only in-frame clones and is missing some. The top ten clones hold approximately 16% of a sample with over 120,000 clones, 45% to 60% of them seen once. The source of the sample is a study of CD8+ T cells in alopecia areata. Study details: Tofacitinib therapy took 6 to 18 months; 6 months off drug came after.

CDR3 length: 14 amino acids. CDR1 is PRHDT and CDR2 is FYEKMQ in the germline V gene (reference sequence). V was pared by 4 bases and J by 4 bases, with 2 bases of the junction left unmatched. General study results and limits: Lesional tissue from the scalp (especially in alopecia totalis/universalis) showed higher clonality than normal scalp.

The treatment is: oral pan-JAK inhibitor, 5-10 mg twice daily. This TCR was sampled from a human donor with alopecia areata. The chain carries TRBV13 and TRBJ1-5; 9 bases are shared with TRBD1. The material sequenced was CD8+ T cells sorted from blood, taken at week 4, from a patient treated with tofacitinib. The CDR3 nucleotides read TGTGCCAGCAGCTCCGGGACAGGGAATCAGCCCCAGCATTTT. Amino acids: CASSSGTGNQPQHF.